This TCR beta chain was retrieved from a study of blood T cell repertoires in COVID-19. The wider study: Whether acute or convalescent, the COVID-19 samples came from the United States, Italy and Spain. T cells, B-cell-depleted T cells, or PBMCs provided the cDNA or gDNA that served as material.

This CDR3 is 11 amino acids long. V was clipped by 6 bases and J by 4 bases, with 4 bases between them. The germline V gene has CDR1 MNHEY and CDR2 SVGAGI. Sequencing was performed with immunoSEQ multiplex PCR; in TCRdb, only in-frame clones are kept and a portion is missing. The sample lists approximately 210,000 clones, roughly 90% seen once, with about 5% in the top ten. The chain uses TRBV6-5 and TRBJ1-5; the D is unclear. The receptor was isolated from a woman in her thirties or forties with acute or convalescent COVID-19. The sequencing sample was made of peripheral blood. This CDR3 reads CASRLNQPQHF. In DNA form, the CDR3 reads TGTGCCAGCAGATTAAATCAGCCCCAGCATTTT.